This T cell receptor (beta chain) was recovered during a study of blood T cell repertoires in COVID-19. Study at large: T cells, B-cell-depleted T cells, or PBMCs provided the cDNA or gDNA that served as material.

Germline V lookup: CDR1 ENHRY, CDR2 SYGVKD. The CDR3 loop spans 16 amino acids. V dropped 3 bases and J dropped 4; count of bases not matched to a gene: 7. Under the authors' procedure: How many nucleated cells were present was estimated from reference gene primer amplification. Clones were read by immunoSEQ multiplex PCR, and TCRdb kept only the in-frame ones, dropping some. V and J calls and clone size are given by that table; D and trimming were obtained from the DNA. In the table there are some 370,000 clones, approximately 87% of which are singletons. Source material: peripheral blood. The TCR comes from a woman in her 30s with COVID-19, enrolled during active disease. This rearrangement joins TRBV10-3 to TRBJ2-3; 10 bases match TRBD2. The CDR3 loop reads CAISDPAGGRSDTQYF. CDR3 bases: TGTGCCATCAGTGACCCAGCGGGAGGGCGCTCAGATACGCAGTATTTT.